This TCR beta chain was found in a study of control samples from healthy donors and cancer patients. The CDR3 covers 14 residues. Per germline, CDR1 KGHSH and CDR2 LQKENI. V lost 6 bases to trimming and J lost 2 bases; unmatched junction nucleotides: 6. Sequenced by immunoSEQ multiplex PCR; TCRdb stores in-frame clones only, minus some. This table holds 130,000 to 150,000 clones, roughly 94% found once. The receptor comes from a man in his sixties with colorectal cancer. The rearrangement links TRBV18 to TRBJ2-7; TRBD1 agrees at 8 bases. Material for sequencing was PBMCs. The CDR3 coding sequence is TGTGCCAGCTCCCCGGGACAGGTGACCTACGAGCAGTACTTC. Its protein product is CASSPGQVTYEQYF.